What follows is one T cell receptor (beta chain) and its context. Its antigen is currently unknown. This sample also contains other DNA sequences that code for the same CDR3. Germline lookup yields CDR1 MGHRA and CDR2 YSYEKL. The ends were cut back, 1 base at V and 0 bases at J, with 4 bases in the middle. CDR3 length: 14 residues. The data stem from a study of shared clonotypes between healthy human individuals. Overall study findings and caveats: An anticipated effect of sequencing depth on clonotype sharing among donors was recognized.

Clones were read by immunoSEQ multiplex PCR, and TCRdb kept only the in-frame ones, dropping some. The repertoire includes 650,000 to 800,000 clones, just over 90% of them detected once, and about a quarter sits in the top ten. Only CD45RO-negative cells positively selected for CCR7 counted as naive CD8 cells, so terminally differentiated effector memory CD45RA+ cells were excluded. Within Nashville, Tennessee resided all donors, each a Caucasian adult. What was sequenced was naive CD8+ T cells sorted from blood. The rearrangement links TRBV4-1 to TRBJ1-3, with unresolved D. This clonotype originated in a man aged 25 to 40 in good health. CDR3 protein: CASSQGNSGNTIYF. The CDR3, as DNA: TGCGCCAGCAGCCAAGGGAACTCTGGAAACACCATATATTTT.